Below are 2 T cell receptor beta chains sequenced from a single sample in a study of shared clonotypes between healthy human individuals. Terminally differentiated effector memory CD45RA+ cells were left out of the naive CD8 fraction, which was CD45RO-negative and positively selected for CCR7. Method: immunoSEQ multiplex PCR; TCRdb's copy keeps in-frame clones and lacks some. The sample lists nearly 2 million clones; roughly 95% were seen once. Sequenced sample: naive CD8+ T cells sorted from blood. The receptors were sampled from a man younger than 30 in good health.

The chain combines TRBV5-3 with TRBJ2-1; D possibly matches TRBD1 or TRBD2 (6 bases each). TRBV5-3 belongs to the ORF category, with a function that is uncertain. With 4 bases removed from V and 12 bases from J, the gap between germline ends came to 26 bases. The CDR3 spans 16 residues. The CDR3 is CARSTSGGPSVVRQFF. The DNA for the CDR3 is TGTGCCAGAAGCACTTCCGGGGGCCCTAGTGTTGTTCGGCAGTTCTTC.

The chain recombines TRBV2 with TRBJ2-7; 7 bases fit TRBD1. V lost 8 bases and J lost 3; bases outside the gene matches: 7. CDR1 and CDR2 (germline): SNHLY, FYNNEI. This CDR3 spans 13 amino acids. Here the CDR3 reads CASSAYRGYEQYF. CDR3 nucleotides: TGTGCCAGCTCGGCCTACAGGGGCTACGAGCAGTACTTC.